The rows below give T cell receptor beta chains drawn from one sample of a study of T cell responses to AZD1222 COVID-19 vaccine. Measured with immunoSEQ multiplex PCR; TCRdb has only the in-frame clones, and not every one. The table has 25,000 to 35,000 clones, about 89% seen once. The sample here was peripheral blood, taken on day 0 of AZD1222 vaccination. Receptors were obtained from an adult in good health. The CDR3 runs from the conserved cysteine through the conserved F or W. The D gene is left open where the match is weak. Clone size is given for some rows only: seen once, a few or many times, or a class if the clone is expanded.

V	J	size	D	CDR3	DNA
TRBV19	TRBJ1-4	.	.	CASSIWAEKLFF	TGTGCCAGTAGTATATGGGCTGAAAAACTGTTTTTT
TRBV9	TRBJ1-2	.	TRBD1	CASSVGGDRGHGGYTF	TGTGCCAGCAGCGTAGGAGGGGACAGGGGGCATGGTGGCTACACCTTC
TRBV19	TRBJ1-3	.	TRBD1	CASSRGTVLSGNTIYF	TGTGCCAGTAGTCGCGGGACAGTACTCTCTGGAAACACCATATATTTT
TRBV5-1	TRBJ1-2	.	.	CASSRDKNYGYTF	TGCGCCAGCAGCCGGGACAAAAACTATGGCTACACCTTC
TRBV5-1	TRBJ1-6	.	.	CASSRDLRGPDSPLHF	TGCGCCAGCAGCAGGGACCTCAGGGGCCCCGATTCACCCCTCCACTTT
TRBV11-2	TRBJ1-6	.	.	CASSRGTNSPLHF	TGTGCCAGCAGCCGGGGGACGAATTCACCCCTCCACTTT
TRBV30	TRBJ1-5	.	.	CAWDHSDLSQPQHF	TGTGCCTGGGACCACAGTGATCTTAGTCAGCCCCAGCATTTT
TRBV3-1/TRBV3-2	TRBJ2-5	.	TRBD2	CASSQRTSGETQYF	TGTGCCAGCAGCCAAAGGACTAGCGGAGAGACCCAGTACTTC
TRBV27	TRBJ2-7	.	TRBD1	CASSPTGGAFYEQYF	TGTGCCAGCAGTCCTACAGGGGGCGCGTTCTACGAGCAGTACTTC
TRBV14	TRBJ2-5	.	.	CASSQDPAGRRGTQYF	TGTGCCAGCAGCCAAGACCCGGCCGGACGAAGGGGGACCCAGTACTTC
TRBV4-3	TRBJ1-1	medium-sized	.	CASSQLLRARNTEAFF	TGCGCCAGCAGCCAGCTCCTGAGGGCACGGAACACTGAAGCTTTCTTT
TRBV9	TRBJ1-3	.	.	CASSVYNSGNTIYF	TGTGCCAGCAGCGTATATAACTCTGGAAACACCATATATTTT
TRBV10-2	TRBJ2-7	.	.	CASETGLTDSYEQYF	TGCGCCAGCGAAACAGGGCTCACCGATTCCTACGAGCAGTACTTC
TRBV7-8	TRBJ1-1	.	TRBD1	CASSLDRDTEAFF	TGTGCCAGCAGCCTAGACAGGGACACTGAAGCTTTCTTT
TRBV10-2	TRBJ1-3	.	.	CASRMDSWTGNTIYF	TGCGCCAGCAGGATGGACAGTTGGACTGGAAACACCATATATTTT
TRBV5-1	TRBJ1-1	once	.	CASSLTGRNTEAFF	TGCGCCAGCAGCTTGACAGGAAGGAACACTGAAGCTTTCTTT
TRBV5-5	TRBJ1-6	.	.	CASSWDYSYNSPLHF	TGTGCCAGCAGCTGGGATTACTCCTATAATTCACCCCTCCACTTT
TRBV7-2	TRBJ2-7	.	.	CASSLVSFGAYEQYF	TGTGCCAGCAGCTTAGTGAGCTTTGGGGCCTACGAGCAGTACTTC
TRBV6-2/TRBV6-3	TRBJ1-5	.	.	CASSRTHSNQPQHF	TGTGCCAGCAGTAGGACCCATAGCAATCAGCCCCAGCATTTT
TRBV28	TRBJ1-5	.	TRBD1	CASSLTGTGLQPQHF	TGTGCCAGCAGCCTGACCGGGACAGGGCTTCAGCCCCAGCATTTT
TRBV18	TRBJ1-2	.	TRBD1	CASSPGQGVHGYTF	TGTGCCAGCTCACCTGGACAGGGCGTTCATGGCTACACCTTC
TRBV4-2	TRBJ2-1	.	.	CASSQDGVLGSSYNEQFF	TGTGCCAGCAGCCAAGATGGAGTACTAGGCAGCTCCTACAATGAGCAGTTCTTC
TRBV27	TRBJ2-5	.	.	CASSLGETQYF	TGTGCCAGCAGTTTGGGAGAGACCCAGTACTTC
TRBV7-9	TRBJ1-5	.	.	CASSLDHDSQPQHF	TGTGCCAGCAGCTTAGACCACGACAGCCAGCCCCAGCATTTT
TRBV6-6	TRBJ1-5	.	.	CASSSPSQPQHF	TGTGCCAGCAGTTCCCCGAGTCAGCCCCAGCATTTT
TRBV7-2	TRBJ1-1	few	.	CASSFQLNTEAFF	TGTGCCAGCAGCTTCCAGCTGAACACTGAAGCTTTCTTT
TRBV23-1	TRBJ2-1	.	TRBD2	CARCLAGGTTCSYNEQFF	TGCGCCAGGTGCCTTGCGGGGGGGACAACTTGCTCCTACAATGAGCAGTTCTTC
TRBV24-1	TRBJ2-2	.	TRBD2	CATSPGGGRNTGELFF	TGTGCCACCAGCCCGGGGGGGGGCCGAAACACCGGGGAGCTGTTTTTT
TRBV19	TRBJ1-1	.	.	CASFSQDWGTEAFF	TGTGCCAGTTTTTCCCAGGACTGGGGCACTGAAGCTTTCTTT
TRBV15	TRBJ1-1	once	.	CATSRDESRIYTEAFF	TGTGCCACCAGCAGAGATGAGAGCAGGATTTACACTGAAGCTTTCTTT
TRBV7-8	TRBJ1-6	.	.	CASSLKGNSPLHF	TGTGCCAGCAGCTTAAAAGGGAATTCACCCCTCCACTTT
TRBV5-1	TRBJ2-1	.	TRBD2	CASSTPRLAGGPVNHEQFF	TGCGCCAGCAGCACACCGCGACTAGCGGGGGGGCCGGTAAACCATGAGCAGTTCTTC
TRBV4-2	TRBJ1-2	.	.	CASSQPGGYGYTF	TGTGCCAGCAGCCAACCGGGAGGGTATGGCTACACCTTC
TRBV7-9	TRBJ2-5	.	.	CASSLGYGETQYF	TGTGCCAGCAGCTTAGGGTACGGGGAGACCCAGTACTTC
TRBV11-2	TRBJ2-2	.	.	CASSWRGRGPTGELFF	TGTGCCAGCAGCTGGCGCGGACGGGGACCCACCGGGGAGCTGTTTTTT
TRBV2	TRBJ1-5	.	TRBD1	CASSQQGWNQPQHF	TGTGCCAGCAGCCAACAGGGGTGGAATCAGCCCCAGCATTTT
TRBV27	TRBJ1-2	.	.	CASSLLGVYGYTF	TGTGCCAGCAGTTTGCTAGGGGTCTATGGCTACACCTTC
TRBV19	TRBJ2-1	.	TRBD1	CASSDRGSDNEQFF	TGTGCCAGTAGTGACAGGGGGTCGGACAATGAGCAGTTCTTC
TRBV18	TRBJ1-1	.	.	CASSNRAVNTEAFF	TGTGCCAGCTCAAATCGGGCTGTGAACACTGAAGCTTTCTTT
TRBV5-1	TRBJ1-2	once	TRBD1	CASRQPGQIFGYTF	TGCGCCAGCAGACAACCGGGACAGATTTTTGGCTACACCTTC
TRBV7-9	TRBJ2-2	.	TRBD1	CASSVGQTENTGELFF	TGTGCCAGCAGCGTGGGACAGACCGAGAACACCGGGGAGCTGTTTTTT
TRBV10-3	TRBJ1-1	.	.	CAIGTKTNTEAFF	TGTGCCATCGGGACAAAGACAAACACTGAAGCTTTCTTT
TRBV18	TRBJ2-7	.	.	CASSPRTFYEQYF	TGTGCCAGCTCACCACGGACCTTCTACGAGCAGTACTTC
TRBV5-4	TRBJ2-7	.	TRBD2	CASSSGLAGSYEQYF	TGTGCCAGCAGCTCGGGACTAGCGGGGTCCTACGAGCAGTACTTC
TRBV9	TRBJ2-2	.	.	CASSVGGNTGELFF	TGTGCCAGCAGCGTAGGAGGGAACACCGGGGAGCTGTTTTTT
TRBV6-2/TRBV6-3	TRBJ1-5	.	TRBD1	CASSLDRGLWEPQHF	TGTGCCAGCAGTCTCGACAGGGGGCTTTGGGAGCCCCAGCATTTT
TRBV4-2	TRBJ2-7	.	TRBD1	CASSRPGQGVYEQYF	TGTGCCAGCAGCCGTCCGGGACAGGGGGTCTACGAGCAGTACTTC
TRBV6-5	TRBJ1-3	.	.	CASRPNQGSGNTIYF	TGTGCCAGCAGACCCAACCAGGGGTCTGGAAACACCATATATTTT
TRBV10-3	TRBJ1-2	.	.	CAISESNINYGYTF	TGTGCCATCAGTGAGTCAAACATTAACTATGGCTACACCTTC
TRBV19	TRBJ1-5	.	TRBD1	CASSIEPGQGAGGPQHF	TGTGCCAGTAGTATAGAGCCGGGACAGGGGGCTGGAGGGCCCCAGCATTTT
TRBV5-4	TRBJ1-1	.	.	CASSLDAVMNTEAFF	TGTGCCAGCAGCTTGGATGCAGTCATGAACACTGAAGCTTTCTTT
TRBV27	TRBJ2-3	.	TRBD2	CASSPTSGAITDTQYF	TGTGCCAGCAGTCCGACTAGCGGGGCGATCACAGATACGCAGTATTTT
TRBV4-3	TRBJ2-7	once	.	CASSQVFGQTYEQYF	TGCGCCAGCAGCCAAGTCTTTGGACAGACCTACGAGCAGTACTTC
TRBV30	TRBJ2-7	.	TRBD2	CAWTSGGYEQYF	TGTGCCTGGACTAGCGGGGGCTACGAGCAGTACTTC
TRBV10-2	TRBJ1-4	.	.	CASAETNEKLFF	TGCGCCAGCGCAGAAACTAATGAAAAACTGTTTTTT
TRBV6-1	TRBJ2-2	.	.	CASGKAAGGDTGELFF	TGTGCCAGCGGTAAAGCTGCAGGGGGGGACACCGGGGAGCTGTTTTTT
TRBV5-1	TRBJ2-7	.	.	CASSLKGPAYEQYF	TGCGCCAGCAGCTTGAAGGGACCCGCCTACGAGCAGTACTTC
TRBV18	TRBJ2-2	.	TRBD1	CASSPGQGLTGELFF	TGTGCCAGCTCACCGGGACAGGGATTAACCGGGGAGCTGTTTTTT
TRBV9	TRBJ2-1	.	TRBD2	CASSAPGLAGRNEQFF	TGTGCCAGCAGCGCCCCCGGACTAGCGGGGCGAAATGAGCAGTTCTTC